These 19 T cell receptor beta chains were all obtained from the same sample, sequenced in a study of blood T cell repertoires in COVID-19 (dated by TCRdb to 2018 to 2020). The method was the immunoSEQ multiplex PCR assay. TCRdb's version of the immuneACCESS table is confined to in-frame rearrangements and falls short of the full clone set. An unresolved V gene accounts for under half of the shortfall where checked; the remainder is of unknown origin. For this sample there are hundreds of thousands of clones; around 83% appear just once. Of the sample, about 8.9% is held by the ten largest clones. The sequencing input was peripheral blood. Receptor source: a woman aged 50 to 65 with acute or convalescent COVID-19.

Only one count was recorded for this clone. This chain connects TRBV18 to TRBJ1-2, with D possibly matching TRBD1 (5 bases). In germline, CDR1 is KGHSH, CDR2 LQKENI. Between the trimmed V and J ends, which lost 3 bases and 6 bases, there was a span of 14 bases. The CDR3 is made up of 14 amino acids. CDR3 amino acids: CASSPLPGGDGYTF. CDR3 DNA sequence: TGTGCCAGCTCACCCCTACCTGGAGGGGATGGCTACACCTTC.

The J gene is TRBJ2-3, the V gene TRBV13, with D tentatively TRBD1 (6 bases). Germline CDR1 PRHDT, CDR2 FYEKMQ (reference sequence). V lost 5 bases and J 6 bases, leaving 15 bases between the germline ends. This CDR3 spans 14 amino acids. CDR3 sequence (DNA): TGTGCCAGCAGCCCCTGGCAGGGGCGCGATACGCAGTATTTT. This encodes CASSPWQGRDTQYF.

The chain combines TRBV7-8 with TRBJ1-5; D gene unclear. The V gene's germline CDR1 is SGHVS and CDR2 FQNEAQ. V lost 1 base to trimming and J lost 1 base, with 2 bases between them. This CDR3 spans 13 amino acids. The DNA for the CDR3 is TGTGCCAGCAGCTTAGTAAGCAATCAGCCCCAGCATTTT. This encodes CASSLVSNQPQHF. Full variable domain (outside the CDR3, taken from reference TRBV7-8 and TRBJ1-5): GAGVSQSPRYKVAKRGQDVALRCDPISGHVSLFWYQQALGQGPEFLTYFQNEAQLDKSGLPSDRFFAERPEGSVSTLKIQRTQQEDSAVYLCASSLVSNQPQHFGDGTRLSIL.

In its sample, this clone was seen once. V gene TRBV30 combines with J gene TRBJ2-7; 8 bases map to TRBD2. The CDR3 loop spans 14 amino acids. CDR1 GTSNPN and CDR2 SVGIG come from the germline V gene (reference sequence). J lost 5 bases, V lost 7 bases, and 13 bases had no gene match. In DNA, the CDR3 is TGTGCCTCCTCACGGGGACGGGAGGGGAACGAGCAGTACTTC. It yields the protein CASSRGREGNEQYF.

The chain combines TRBV7-9 with TRBJ2-7; 14 bases are a match to TRBD2. Trimming removed 1 base from V and 5 bases from J; junction bases left unmatched: 4. Germline V lookup: CDR1 SEHNR, CDR2 FQNEAQ (reference sequence). The length of the CDR3 is 16 residues. For the CDR3, the DNA is TGTGCCAGCAGCTTAGGACCGGGACTAGCGGGAGACGAGCAGTACTTC. As protein: CASSLGPGLAGDEQYF.

The J gene is TRBJ1-6, the V gene TRBV6-5, with TRBD1 as a possible D gene (6 bases). Germline CDR1 is MNHEY and CDR2 is SVGAGI. Deletions cut 7 bases from V and 2 bases from J, with 12 bases between. CDR3 length: 15 amino acids. The CDR3 loop is CASIKGTTYNSPLHF. CDR3 nucleotides: TGTGCCAGCATAAAGGGGACAACCTATAATTCACCCCTCCACTTT.

This rearrangement joins TRBV15 to TRBJ2-1, with D perhaps TRBD2 (6 bases). Germline CDR1 and CDR2: LNHNV and YYDKDF (reference sequence). The CDR3 is 13 amino acids. Trimming took off 1 base at V and 9 bases at J, with 10 bases between the two ends. The CDR3 DNA follows: TGTGCCACCAGCAGAGGGACGGGGGTTGAGCAGTTCTTC. It yields the protein CATSRGTGVEQFF.

The rearrangement joins TRBV6-6 to TRBJ2-2, with a tentative D call TRBD2 (6 bases). There are 17 residues in the CDR3. Germline-derived CDR1 and CDR2 are MNHNY and SVGAGI (reference sequence). The V and J ends lost 5 bases and 4 bases respectively, with 20 bases between them. CDR3 loop: CASSPGWGRLSTGELFF. The CDR3 nucleotides read TGTGCCAGCAGTCCAGGGTGGGGGAGGCTGTCCACCGGGGAGCTGTTTTTT.

The chain combines TRBV6-1 with TRBJ2-7; D gene ambiguous. CDR3 length equals 13 residues. Germline CDR1 and CDR2: MNHNS and SASEGT. The germline V and J ends were trimmed by 1 base and 2 bases, with 6 bases remaining between them. CDR3 nucleotides: TGTGCCAGCAGTGAAGACTTTGCCTACGAGCAGTACTTC. Translated, it gives CASSEDFAYEQYF.

The chain has TRBV30 and TRBJ2-1; TRBD2 matches at 9 bases. CDR3 length: 16 amino acids. J was trimmed by 9 bases and V by 3 bases; bases with no gene match: 15. From germline, CDR1 is GTSNPN and CDR2 SVGIG (reference sequence). The CDR3 is CAWRPRFSGGRREQFF. The CDR3 DNA is TGTGCCTGGAGGCCCCGGTTTAGCGGGGGAAGGCGTGAGCAGTTCTTC.

This chain uses TRBV5-1 with TRBJ2-5; 13 bases are shared with TRBD2. This CDR3 region has 16 residues. Germline-derived CDR1 and CDR2 are SGHRS and YFSETQ. The J segment lost 4 bases and the V segment lost 0 bases, leaving 3 bases of the junction unmatched. The CDR3 protein is CASSLGGLAGLETQYF. The DNA of the CDR3 is TGCGCCAGCAGCTTGGGGGGACTAGCGGGACTAGAGACCCAGTACTTC.

This rearrangement joins TRBV7-9 to TRBJ2-1, with 7 bases that match TRBD1. The CDR3 is made up of 15 amino acids. V shed 7 bases and J 7 bases; nucleotides not matched to a gene: 13. The germline CDR1 and CDR2 sequences are SEHNR and FQNEAQ (reference sequence). CDR3 DNA sequence: TGTGCCAGCACCACCGGACAGGCCGCGGGTAATGAGCAGTTCTTC. It is translated as CASTTGQAAGNEQFF.

The V and J genes are TRBV6-6 and TRBJ1-5, with 7 nucleotides matching TRBD1. CDR1 and CDR2 from the germline V gene are MNHNY and SVGAGI (reference sequence). The CDR3 totals 15 residues. With V trimmed by 6 bases and J by 4 bases, 9 bases remained unmatched. For the CDR3, the DNA is TGTGCCAGCAGACCGCAAACAGGGGCGAATCAGCCCCAGCATTTT. It translates to CASRPQTGANQPQHF.

The chain uses TRBV3-1 (or the pseudogene TRBV3-2) and TRBJ1-1, with a tentative D call TRBD1 (5 bases). V was pared by 4 bases and J by 6 bases, with 12 bases between. The CDR3 runs to 13 residues. The V gene's germline CDR1 is LGHDT and CDR2 YNNKEL (reference sequence). CDR3 DNA sequence: TGTGCCAGCAGCCCTATGGAGGGGTCTGAAGCTTTCTTT. Amino acids: CASSPMEGSEAFF.

This rearrangement joins TRBV5-4 to TRBJ2-3, with D possibly being TRBD1 (6 bases). Looked up from germline, CDR1 is SGHNT and CDR2 is YYREEE (reference sequence). The CDR3 spans 15 residues. V lost 2 bases, J lost 6 bases, and 16 bases lay in between. CDR3 sequence (DNA): TGTGCCAGCAGCTTATCGGGACAACTCATGGATACGCAGTATTTT. This sequence encodes CASSLSGQLMDTQYF. Supplemented by reference TRBV5-4 and TRBJ2-3, the full variable domain reads ETGVTQSPTHLIKTRGQQVTLRCSSQSGHNTVSWYQQALGQGPQFIFQYYREEENGRGNFPPRFSGLQFPNYSSELNVNALELDDSALYLCASSLSGQLMDTQYFGPGTRLTVL.

This clone was seen a handful of times. The V call is TRBV6-1, the J call TRBJ2-5; no reliable D call. This CDR3 contains 14 residues. The germline gives CDR1 MNHNS, CDR2 SASEGT. With 1 base removed from V and 2 bases from J, the gap between germline ends came to 8 bases. CDR3 protein: CASSEVHFQETQYF. The CDR3 DNA reads TGTGCCAGCAGTGAAGTGCACTTTCAAGAGACCCAGTACTTC.

This clone appeared a single time. The rearrangement uses TRBV27 and TRBJ2-7, with 16 bases that match TRBD2. The CDR3 covers 18 residues. In germline, CDR1 is MNHEY, CDR2 SMNVEV (reference sequence). J lost 5 bases, V lost 6 bases, and 13 bases had no gene match. The DNA for the CDR3 is TGTGCCAGCAGGGGGGCCGGGACTAGCGGGAGGGCCATGAACGAGCAGTACTTC. Its translation is CASRGAGTSGRAMNEQYF.

This chain links TRBV27 with TRBJ1-5, with D perhaps TRBD1 (5 bases). CDR1 and CDR2 from the germline V gene are MNHEY and SMNVEV (reference sequence). The length of the CDR3 is 15 residues. V gave up 9 bases and J gave up 4 bases, with 19 bases separating them. The CDR3 DNA reads as TGTGCCAGTGCCCTAACAGGTCCTGGTAATCAGCCCCAGCATTTT. Translated, it gives CASALTGPGNQPQHF.

The gene calls are TRBV19 and TRBJ2-7, with TRBD2 matching 8 bases. Germline V CDR1 and CDR2: LNHDA, SQIVND (reference sequence). After removal of 6 bases from V and 3 bases from J, the junction contained 16 bases not matched to a gene. The CDR3 is made up of 17 amino acids. The CDR3 DNA follows: TGTGCCAGTAGGGACACGACGGGGGGGTACGAACGCTACGAGCAGTACTTC. This encodes CASRDTTGGYERYEQYF. The variable domain in full, completed from reference TRBV19 and TRBJ2-7, reads DGGITQSPKYLFRKEGQNVTLSCEQNLNHDAMYWYRQDPGQGLRLIYYSQIVNDFQKGDIAEGYSVSREKKESFPLTVTSAQKNPTAFYLCASRDTTGGYERYEQYFGPGTRLTVT.